The present TCR beta chain was sequenced within a study of cytomegalovirus exposure and HLA in healthy donors. Vbeta (60) and Jbeta (13) primers were used in the PCR. Assay: immunoSEQ multiplex PCR; the TCRdb copy retains only in-frame clones and omits some. In the table there are some 160,000 clones, almost 80% of which are singletons. The CDR3 loop spans 15 amino acids. V lost 0 bases to trimming and J lost 3 bases, with 11 bases between them. In germline, CDR1 is WSHSY, CDR2 SAAADI. The chain has TRBV10-2 and TRBJ1-2; a possible D gene is TRBD1 (5 bases). Specimen: PBMCs. The TCR comes from a woman younger than 45 in good health and CMV-seronegative. The CDR3 nucleotides read TGCGCCAGCAGTGAGTCAGGAAGGGGATACTATGGCTACACCTTC. It codes for CASSESGRGYYGYTF.